The present TCR beta chain was sequenced within a study of blood T cells in healthy people across ages (dated by TCRdb to the mid-2010s). About the study as a whole: In model experiments, template switching captured about one uniquely barcoded TCR beta cDNA molecule for every two T cells. Using deep sequencing normalized with unique cDNA molecular identifiers, the study measured how TCR beta repertoire diversity changes with age. Donors were grouped into four age groups: young (average approximately 16 years), middle-aged (roughly 40), aged (62) and long-lived (approximately 81). To avoid experimental bias, donors of different ages were spread randomly across the sequencing lanes. Two additional independent replicas of 1 million unique cDNA reads from the same blood draw were analyzed for two donors (one aged 18 to 30 and one aged 80 or older). Overall results and qualifications from the work: Compared with the aged group, the long-lived group had more naive CD4+ T cells, fewer expanded clones and increased TCR diversity, a pattern suggesting age selection. Because the CMV infection status of the donors was unknown, age-related changes in expanded clonotypes may potentially have been confounded. Estimates of total diversity from one million sequenced T cells were regarded as lower bounds and underestimates. Observed TCR beta diversity per million T cells fell roughly linearly with age, and a significant reduction was already apparent by age about 36. Observed TCR beta diversity correlated strongly with the percentage of naive T cells measured by flow cytometry. Conclusive comparison of naive and antigen-experienced compartments was prevented by the profiling of bulk unsorted PBMCs.

This clonotype was detected ten times or more. Which antigen it targets is not known. No base quality values were provided; no much bigger clone lies one nucleotide off. The junction carries 6 bases between V and J, which are trimmed by 0 bases and 5 bases respectively. Taken from the germline V gene, the CDR1 and CDR2 loops are LGHNA and YSLEER. The CDR3 runs 13 amino acids, cysteine and phenylalanine included. CDR3 DNA is the only sequence kept; it has 39 bases, read in frame from the first base. Systemically healthy Caucasian individuals from Russia, around 38 in total and aged roughly 6 to 95 years, were included as donors. Roughly 9 milliliters of peripheral blood were drawn from each donor into EDTA-treated Vacutainer tubes. PBMCs were isolated by Ficoll-Paque density-gradient centrifugation, with at least 6.5 million obtained per sample. Total RNA was extracted from PBMCs with Trizol reagent, with at least 6 micrograms obtained per sample. For every donor, flow cytometry on a PBMC aliquot measured the percentage of naive CD45RAhigh/CD27high T cells.

Library creation used 5' RACE. The sequencing machine was an Illumina HiSeq 2500. A second PCR of roughly 7 to 11 cycles was performed with a sample-barcoded 5' primer and a J-beta primer mix. A template-switch 5' adaptor carrying 12 random nucleotides introduced a unique molecular identifier onto each TCR beta cDNA molecule. Each sample yielded at least 2.5 million CDR3-containing paired-end reads. First-strand cDNA was synthesized from all RNA with the Mint cDNA synthesis kit, primed by a TRBC-specific oligonucleotide. All cDNA was treated with uracil-DNA glycosylase and then went through a first 18-cycle PCR with the universal primers M1SS and BC2_uni_R. Turning to the authors' computational methods: Each sample was normalized by randomly selecting 1 million high-quality reads, each carrying a distinct molecular identifier. Instead of being binned into consensus sequences, reads with shared molecular identifiers were discarded. MiTCR, run with a Q25 quality threshold and the strictest error-elimination algorithm, handled CDR3 identification, clonotype clustering and error correction. A nonparametric unseen species model with Euler transformation was used to estimate a lower bound on total TCR beta diversity. Using fastp trimming at Q25 and MiXCR clonotype assembly, TCRdb reanalyzed the public sequencing data and kept in-frame beta chains. Every entry covers one CDR3 protein and lists the most common genes and DNA from its rows. Here the V and J calls rest on TCRdb's processing, not on the authors' analysis. In this sample the table shows 850,000 to 1,100,000 distinct CDR3 sequences, 35% to 40% of which occur a single time. The top ten clonotypes cover around 13% of the sample.

Sequences were obtained from blood. The source is a man between 18 and 29 years old in good health. The chain uses TRBV4-3 and TRBJ2-3, with the identity of the D gene unclear. The DNA sequence is as follows: TGCGCCAGCAGCCAAGATCTGGTAGATACGCAGTATTTT. It is translated as CASSQDLVDTQYF.